This T cell receptor (beta chain) was observed in a study of cytomegalovirus exposure and HLA in healthy donors. General study findings and limits: According to reports, the classifier identified cytomegalovirus status with high specificity and sensitivity. 164 TCR beta chains were listed as cytomegalovirus-associated.

Per germline, CDR1 SGHKS and CDR2 YYEKEE (reference sequence). The CDR3 contains 14 residues. J was trimmed by 6 bases and V by 3 bases; bases with no gene match: 6. Notes on this clone: Its antigen remains unknown.

The repertoire was sequenced with immunoSEQ multiplex PCR; TCRdb's copy has only in-frame clones and lacks some. The repertoire has fewer than 150,000 clones, roughly nine tenths of them found once; the top ten carry about 4.3%. Sequencing used PBMCs. The chain couples TRBV5-5 to TRBJ2-7; 10 bases match TRBD1. This TCR came from a man between 18 and 29 years old in good health and CMV-seropositive. The CDR3 nucleotides read TGTGCCAGCAGCTCGACGGGACAGGGGCCCGAGCAGTACTTC. As protein: CASSSTGQGPEQYF.